This TCR beta chain derives from a study of cytomegalovirus exposure and HLA in healthy donors. The CDR3 contains 15 residues. From germline, CDR1 is MRHNA and CDR2 SNTAGT. V lost 5 bases and J lost 3, with 15 bases in between. In the PCR, 60 Vbeta and 13 Jbeta primers were used. Sequencing was performed with immunoSEQ multiplex PCR; in TCRdb, only in-frame clones are kept and a portion is missing. The sample includes roughly 170,000 clones, roughly 80% of them seen just once. Sequencing was performed on PBMCs. The clonotype was recovered from a man aged 30-40 years in good health and CMV-seropositive. The rearrangement links TRBV6-4 to TRBJ2-3, with a tentative D call TRBD1 (6 bases). In DNA form, the CDR3 reads TGTGCCAGCAGTCCTCAGGGGAAGGAAACAGATACGCAGTATTTT. Translation: CASSPQGKETDTQYF.